The clone carrying this T cell receptor beta chain occurred a few times. Its antigen is unknown. This entry belongs to a study of CD8 T cells in ankylosing spondylitis. It was by quantitative 5'-RACE with molecular barcodes that TCR beta libraries were made. Via MiXCR, TCRdb re-called the 5' RACE reads, giving one row per CDR3 protein. The table lists a few hundred thousand distinct CDR3 sequences, 10% of them singletons, with 21% in the top ten. Broader study findings: Reactive arthritis synovial fluid and blood previously showed some of these motif variants. The disease-linked clones had a CD8+ phenotype and low blood frequencies. About 8 highly homologous variants made up a TCR beta motif, and this motif appeared characteristic of ankylosing spondylitis blood.

Germline V lookup: CDR1 DFQATT, CDR2 SNEGSKA (reference sequence). The CDR3 runs 13 residues. With V trimmed by 6 bases and J by 3 bases, 4 bases remained unmatched. This sequence joins TRBV20-1 and TRBJ2-7; TRBD1 matches 11 bases. The sample comprised blood, either unsorted or a sorted T cell fraction (not recorded which). This clonotype originated in a male donor with ankylosing spondylitis or in good health (not recorded which). The CDR3 protein is CSAAGTGGYEQYF. DNA of the CDR3: TGCAGTGCGGCCGGGACAGGGGGCTACGAGCAGTACTTC.